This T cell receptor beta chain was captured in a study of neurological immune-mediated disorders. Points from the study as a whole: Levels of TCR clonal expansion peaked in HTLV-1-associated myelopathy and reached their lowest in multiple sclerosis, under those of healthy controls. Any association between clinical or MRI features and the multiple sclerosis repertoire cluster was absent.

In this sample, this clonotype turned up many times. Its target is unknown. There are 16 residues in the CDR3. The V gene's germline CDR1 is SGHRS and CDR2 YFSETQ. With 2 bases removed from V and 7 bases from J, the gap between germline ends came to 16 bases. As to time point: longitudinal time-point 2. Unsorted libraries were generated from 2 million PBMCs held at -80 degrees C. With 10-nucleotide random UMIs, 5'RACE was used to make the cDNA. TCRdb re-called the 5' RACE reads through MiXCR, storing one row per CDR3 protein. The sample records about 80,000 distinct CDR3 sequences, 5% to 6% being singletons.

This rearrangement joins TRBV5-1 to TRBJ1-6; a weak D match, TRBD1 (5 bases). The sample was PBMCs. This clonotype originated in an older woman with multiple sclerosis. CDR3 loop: CASSLGDDSRNSPLHF. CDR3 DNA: TGCGCCAGCAGCTTAGGGGACGACTCCAGAAATTCACCCCTCCACTTT. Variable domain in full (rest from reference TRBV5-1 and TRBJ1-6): KAGVTQTPRYLIKTRGQQVTLSCSPISGHRSVSWYQQTPGQGLQFLFEYFSETQRNKGNFPGRFSGRQFSNSRSEMNVSTLELGDSALYLCASSLGDDSRNSPLHFGNGTRLTVT.